This passage covers 24 T cell receptor beta chains from one sample sequenced in a study of shared clonotypes between healthy human individuals. Assay: immunoSEQ multiplex PCR; the TCRdb copy retains only in-frame clones and omits some. Found here are approximately 100,000 clones, 65% to 75% of them singletons; the top ten hold roughly 22%. Source material: memory CD8+ T cells sorted from blood. Regarding subset: CD45RO+ cells pooled with CCR7-negative TemRA cells. The receptor source for this set is a woman aged 25-40 years in good health.

The V call is TRBV27, the J call TRBJ2-7; possible D gene TRBD2, 5 bases. CDR3 size: 16 residues. Trimming left V 4 bases short and J 4 bases short, with 20 bases between. CDR1 is MNHEY and CDR2 is SMNVEV in the germline V gene (reference sequence). The CDR3 DNA reads TGTGCCAGCAGTTCATTCGTAGGCCTCGGCGGGTACGAGCAGTACTTC. Its translation is CASSSFVGLGGYEQYF.

The chain couples TRBV19 to TRBJ1-5; D is unclear. Trimming pared 3 bases from V and 4 bases from J, leaving 10 bases between. The germline CDR1 and CDR2 sequences are LNHDA and SQIVND (reference sequence). This CDR3 region has 14 residues. CDR3 DNA sequence: TGTGCCAGTAGTATTGAGTCCGAGAATCAGCCCCAGCATTTT. Its translation: CASSIESENQPQHF.

J is TRBJ2-2 and V is TRBV2; 12 bases are shared with TRBD2. Germline V gene data show CDR1 as SNHLY and CDR2 as FYNNEI. The junction had 8 bases not matched to a gene; V was cut back by 5 bases and J by 7 bases. This CDR3 is built from 16 residues. CDR3 residues: CASSHRLAGEVGELFF. The CDR3 DNA is TGTGCCAGCAGTCACCGACTAGCGGGAGAGGTCGGGGAGCTGTTTTTT.

V and J are TRBV7-2 and TRBJ2-1, with D perhaps TRBD2 (5 bases). The CDR3 extends over 16 amino acids. In germline, CDR1 is SGHTA, CDR2 FQGNSA. The V end was cut by 10 bases, the J end by 7 bases, with 26 bases between. CDR3: CAIPRNSVGDWNEQFF. The CDR3 DNA reads as TGTGCCATCCCGCGAAATAGCGTGGGAGATTGGAATGAGCAGTTCTTC.

The J gene is TRBJ2-1, the V gene TRBV5-1; no clear D gene. The V gene lost 4 bases and the J gene lost 5 bases, with 25 bases spanning the gap. The CDR3 length is 18 residues. CDR1 and CDR2 from the germline V gene are SGHRS and YFSETQ. Here the CDR3 reads CASSEWPQERRLDNEQFF. CDR3 nucleotides: TGCGCCAGCAGCGAGTGGCCCCAAGAAAGAAGGCTGGACAATGAGCAGTTCTTC.

The chain recombines TRBV27 with TRBJ2-2, with D perhaps matching TRBD2 (6 bases). CDR1 and CDR2 from the germline V gene are MNHEY and SMNVEV (reference sequence). V shed 4 bases and J shed 4 bases, with 13 bases lying between them. CDR3 length equals 15 residues. As DNA, the CDR3 is TGTGCCAGCAGTTCCTCACACGGGAGCACCGGGGAGCTGTTTTTT. Translation gives CASSSSHGSTGELFF.

This clone was seen repeatedly, ten times or more. The CDR3 loop is CASSPQEGPWGYTF. DNA for the CDR3: TGTGCCAGCAGCCCCCAAGAGGGCCCCTGGGGCTACACCTTC. The rearrangement links TRBV28 to TRBJ1-2; D gene uncertain. The CDR3 runs to 14 residues. Between the trimmed V and J ends, which lost 6 bases and 8 bases, there was a span of 19 bases. From germline, CDR1 is MDHEN and CDR2 SYDVKM.

The sample holds a few counts of this clone. The rearrangement joins TRBV10-3 to TRBJ2-7; perhaps TRBD2 as D (5 bases). This CDR3 contains 16 residues. V lost 0 bases, J lost 4 bases, and 16 bases lay in between. Germline V gene sequence: CDR1 ENHRY, CDR2 SYGVKD. This CDR3 is CAISESMSPGVYEQYF. The CDR3 DNA is TGTGCCATCAGTGAGTCGATGTCCCCCGGGGTTTACGAGCAGTACTTC.

This chain uses TRBV6-6 with TRBJ1-5, with D possibly TRBD1 on 5 matching bases. Trimming pared 5 bases from V and 13 bases from J, leaving 12 bases between. Germline CDR1 MNHNY, CDR2 SVGAGI (reference sequence). This CDR3 region has 11 residues. The chain's CDR3 is CASSDMGRQHF. In nucleotides, the CDR3 is TGTGCCAGCAGTGATATGGGGCGTCAGCATTTT.

The rearrangement uses TRBV25-1 and TRBJ2-7; unclear D gene. Germline V lookup: CDR1 MGHDK, CDR2 SYGVNS. CDR3 length: 15 residues. The ends were cut back, 4 bases at V and 0 bases at J, with 13 bases in the middle. The CDR3 region is CASSASLPSSYEQYF. In DNA form, the CDR3 reads TGTGCCAGCAGTGCCTCTCTCCCGAGCTCCTACGAGCAGTACTTC.

Note on this clone: With a far larger clone one base away, a read error is the likely cause. The V call is TRBV4-1, the J call TRBJ1-1; D is undetermined. Germline CDR1 reads MGHRA; CDR2 reads YSYEKL. The V end was cut by 2 bases, the J end by 0 bases, with 10 bases between. The CDR3 extends over 15 amino acids. The CDR3 region has the DNA TGCGCCAGCAGCCAAATCCTGACGGTGAACACTGAAGCTTTCTTT. It is translated as CASSQILTVNTEAFF.

This chain uses TRBV28 with TRBJ2-7; D may be TRBD2 (5 bases). Trimming left V 5 bases short and J 3 bases short, with 14 bases between. This CDR3 contains 14 residues. The germline gives CDR1 MDHEN, CDR2 SYDVKM. DNA for the CDR3: TGTGCCAGCAGTGCGCTGCGGGCGTTCTACGAGCAGTACTTC. This encodes CASSALRAFYEQYF.

The chain uses TRBV10-3 and TRBJ1-1; no reliable D call. The germline V and J ends were trimmed by 7 bases and 5 bases, with 14 bases remaining between them. The germline gives CDR1 ENHRY, CDR2 SYGVKD. The CDR3 runs 13 residues. CDR3 region: CAITLDLQTEAFF. Here the CDR3 DNA reads TGTGCCATCACCTTGGACCTACAAACTGAAGCTTTCTTT.

Many counts were recorded for this clone. This specimen includes other DNA sequences encoding the same CDR3. The J gene is TRBJ2-1, the V gene TRBV15; maybe TRBD1 (6 bases). Germline CDR1 and CDR2: LNHNV and YYDKDF (reference sequence). The ends were cut back, 3 bases at V and 6 bases at J, with 9 bases in the middle. CDR3 length equals 13 residues. CDR3 protein: CATSSRRGNEQFF. The CDR3 bases are TGTGCCACCAGCAGCCGCAGGGGCAATGAGCAGTTCTTC.

With respect to this clone: This CDR3 is also generated by other DNA sequences in the sample. This chain links TRBV5-1 with TRBJ2-1; TRBD1 aligns across 7 bases. V shed 0 bases and J 1 base; nucleotides not matched to a gene: 1. Germline values: CDR1 SGHRS, CDR2 YFSETQ. The CDR3 extends over 15 amino acids. The CDR3 spells CASSLDRGSYNEQFF. The DNA for the CDR3 is TGCGCCAGCAGCTTGGACAGGGGATCCTACAATGAGCAGTTCTTC.

The CDR3 region has the DNA TGTGCCAGCATTTTAAGGGAGTATGGCTACACCTTC. This sequence encodes CASILREYGYTF. V usage is TRBV21-1 and J usage is TRBJ1-2. TRBV21-1 is noted as a pseudogene. This CDR3 contains 12 residues.

Here the CDR3 reads CASSTSWGTEAFF. Here the CDR3 DNA reads TGTGCCAGCAGCACTTCTTGGGGGACAGAAGCTTTCTTT. V is TRBV9 and J is TRBJ1-1; D possibly corresponds to TRBD1 (6 bases). Per the germline V gene, CDR1 is SGDLS and CDR2 is YYNGEE. V was shortened by 4 bases and J by 8 bases, with 15 bases between the two germline ends. CDR3 size: 13 residues.

The V and J genes are TRBV19 and TRBJ2-7; 9 bases are shared with TRBD1. The CDR3 runs to 13 residues. Looked up from germline, CDR1 is LNHDA and CDR2 is SQIVND (reference sequence). After removal of 7 bases from V and 7 bases from J, the junction contained 8 bases not matched to a gene. CDR3 bases: TGTGCCAGTAAGAACAGGGGGCTATCGGAGCAGTACTTC. It is translated as CASKNRGLSEQYF.

A single count supports this clone. This chain connects TRBV7-9 to TRBJ2-1; 7 positions match TRBD2. The CDR3 consists of 15 residues. The V segment lost 5 bases and the J segment 3 bases; nucleotides outside the gene matches: 7. In germline, CDR1 is SEHNR, CDR2 FQNEAQ (reference sequence). The DNA for the CDR3 is TGTGCCAGCAGCCCCCCTAGCGGAGACTACAATGAGCAGTTCTTC. It yields the protein CASSPPSGDYNEQFF.

V and J are TRBV27 and TRBJ2-1; D unresolved. CDR3 size: 13 residues. The V end was cut by 4 bases, the J end by 3 bases, with 7 bases between. Germline CDR1 reads MNHEY; CDR2 reads SMNVEV (reference sequence). Here the CDR3 reads CASSSEFYNEQFF. The CDR3, as DNA: TGTGCCAGCAGTTCGGAGTTCTACAATGAGCAGTTCTTC.

V and J are TRBV25-1 and TRBJ2-1, with unresolved D. Trimming left V 2 bases short and J 5 bases short, with 19 bases between. CDR1 MGHDK and CDR2 SYGVNS come from the germline V gene. The length of the CDR3 is 17 residues. This CDR3 is CASSEPGPLTRDNEQFF. The CDR3, as DNA: TGTGCCAGCAGTGAACCGGGCCCTCTGACCCGCGACAATGAGCAGTTCTTC.

This chain joins TRBV28 and TRBJ2-6; possible D gene TRBD1, 7 bases. This CDR3 has 17 amino acids. Trimming took 5 bases from V and 0 from J, leaving 14 bases between them. Germline values: CDR1 MDHEN, CDR2 SYDVKM. The CDR3 coding sequence is TGTGCCAGCAGTGGCGGGACAGCAGACTCTGGGGCCAACGTCCTGACTTTC. Residues: CASSGGTADSGANVLTF. The entire variable domain, with the rest obtained from reference TRBV28 and TRBJ2-6, is as follows: DVKVTQSSRYLVKRTGEKVFLECVQDMDHENMFWYRQDPGLGLRLIYFSYDVKMKEKGDIPEGYSVSREKKERFSLILESASTNQTSMYLCASSGGTADSGANVLTFGAGSRLTVL.

The chain recombines TRBV27 with TRBJ2-1; TRBD2 might be the D (5 bases). V shed 7 bases and J shed 0 bases, with 16 bases lying between them. Per germline, CDR1 MNHEY and CDR2 SMNVEV (reference sequence). The CDR3 has 16 amino acids. CDR3 DNA sequence: TGTGCCAGCACCTCCGTAGCGTCATTCTCCTACAATGAGCAGTTCTTC. Its translation is CASTSVASFSYNEQFF.

The chain recombines TRBV27 with TRBJ2-6; 10 bases match TRBD1. The CDR3 totals 15 residues. The V and J ends lost 8 bases and 4 bases, in that order; junction bases with no gene match: 5. The V gene's germline CDR1 is MNHEY and CDR2 SMNVEV (reference sequence). The CDR3 loop is CASGTGVTGANVLTF. The DNA for the CDR3 is TGTGCCAGCGGGACAGGGGTGACAGGGGCCAACGTCCTGACTTTC.